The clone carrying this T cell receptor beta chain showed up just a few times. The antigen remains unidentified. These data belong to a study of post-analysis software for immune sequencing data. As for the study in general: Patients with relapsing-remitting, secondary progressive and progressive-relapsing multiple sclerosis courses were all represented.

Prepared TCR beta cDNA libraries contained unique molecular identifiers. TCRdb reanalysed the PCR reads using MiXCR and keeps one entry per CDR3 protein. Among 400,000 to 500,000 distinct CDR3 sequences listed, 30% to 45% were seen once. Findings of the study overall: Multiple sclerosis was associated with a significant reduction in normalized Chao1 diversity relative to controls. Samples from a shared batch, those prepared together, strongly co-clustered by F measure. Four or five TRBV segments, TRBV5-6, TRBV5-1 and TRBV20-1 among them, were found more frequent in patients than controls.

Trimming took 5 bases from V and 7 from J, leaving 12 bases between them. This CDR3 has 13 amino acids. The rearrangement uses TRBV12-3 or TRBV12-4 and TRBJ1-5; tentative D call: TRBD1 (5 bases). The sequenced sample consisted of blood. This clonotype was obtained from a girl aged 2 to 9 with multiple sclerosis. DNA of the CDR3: TGTGCCAGCAGTCTCGAGGGGCGGCAGCCCCAGCATTTT. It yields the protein CASSLEGRQPQHF.